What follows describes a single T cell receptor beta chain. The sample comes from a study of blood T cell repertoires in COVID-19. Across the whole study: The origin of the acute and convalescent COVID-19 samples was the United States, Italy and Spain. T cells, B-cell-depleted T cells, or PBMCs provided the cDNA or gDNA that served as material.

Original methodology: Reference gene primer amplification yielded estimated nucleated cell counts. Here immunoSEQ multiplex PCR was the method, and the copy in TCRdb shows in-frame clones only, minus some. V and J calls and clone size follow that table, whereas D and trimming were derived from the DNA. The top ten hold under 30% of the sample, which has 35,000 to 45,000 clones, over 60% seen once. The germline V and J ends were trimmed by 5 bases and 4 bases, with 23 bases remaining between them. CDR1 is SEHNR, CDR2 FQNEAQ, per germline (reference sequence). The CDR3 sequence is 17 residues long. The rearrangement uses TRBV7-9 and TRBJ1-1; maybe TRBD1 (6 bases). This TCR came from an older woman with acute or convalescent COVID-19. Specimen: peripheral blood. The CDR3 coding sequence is TGTGCCAGCAGCCCTCGGGCAGGGGAGATTCTGGGCACTGAAGCTTTCTTT. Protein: CASSPRAGEILGTEAFF.